This record looks at one T cell receptor (beta chain) sequence and its context. The data were produced by immunoSEQ multiplex PCR, yet TCRdb's version contains in-frame clones alone and is incomplete. The table includes several thousand clones, about 74% detected once. This sample was taken from a study of brain metastases from non-small cell lung cancer. The TCR originated in a donor at least 40 years old with non-small cell lung cancer. The specimen was primary lung tumor tissue.

CDR3 DNA sequence: TGTGCCAGCAAGGGAATGAGCAATCAGCCCCAGCATTTT. This codes for CASKGMSNQPQHF. The chain is built from TRBV7-2 and TRBJ1-5; D not certain. There are 13 residues in the CDR3. V dropped 7 bases and J dropped 1 base, with 8 bases sitting between them. Germline lookup yields CDR1 SGHTA and CDR2 FQGNSA. Full variable domain (remainder filled in from reference TRBV7-2 and TRBJ1-5): GAGVSQSPSNKVTEKGKDVELRCDPISGHTALYWYRQSLGQGLEFLIYFQGNSAPDKSGLPSDRFSAERTGGSVSTLTIQRTQQEDSAVYLCASKGMSNQPQHFGDGTRLSIL.